The 18 T cell receptor beta chains below were found in one sample sequenced in a study of blood T cell repertoires in COVID-19. The table came from immunoSEQ multiplex PCR; TCRdb's copy has only in-frame clones and leaves some out. The profile shows around 280,000 clones, approximately 84% of them singletons. The specimen was peripheral blood. These receptors came from a woman under 40 who had recovered from COVID-19.

In its sample, this clone was seen a few times. This chain links TRBV2 with TRBJ1-2, with 7 bases aligning to TRBD1. V lost 11 bases to trimming and J lost 0 bases; unmatched junction nucleotides: 9. Germline CDR1 SNHLY, CDR2 FYNNEI. There are 14 residues in the CDR3. CDR3 amino acids: CASTTGPSNYGYTF. As DNA, the CDR3 is TGTGCCTCAACGACAGGGCCATCTAACTATGGCTACACCTTC.

The chain is built from TRBV19 and TRBJ1-2; no definite D call. V was pared by 1 base and J by 8 bases, with 14 bases between. The germline CDR1 and CDR2 sequences are LNHDA and SQIVND (reference sequence). This CDR3 is built from 14 residues. The CDR3 spells CASSIGPGSGGYTF. In nucleotides, the CDR3 is TGTGCCAGTAGTATAGGGCCGGGATCGGGCGGCTACACCTTC.

This sequence joins TRBV11-2 and TRBJ2-1, with D possibly TRBD1 on 5 matching bases. Per the germline V gene, CDR1 is SGHAT and CDR2 is FQNNGV. The CDR3 is made up of 15 amino acids. V was shortened by 0 bases and J by 1 base, with 7 bases between the two germline ends. The CDR3 is CASSLEGASYNEQFF. The CDR3 DNA reads as TGTGCCAGCAGCTTAGAAGGGGCGTCCTACAATGAGCAGTTCTTC.

V is TRBV18 and J is TRBJ2-2; D is undetermined. The CDR3 loop spans 14 amino acids. V lost 3 bases, J lost 0 bases, and 5 bases lay in between. Germline V gene data show CDR1 as KGHSH and CDR2 as LQKENI. This chain's CDR3 is CASSPFANTGELFF. The CDR3 DNA sequence: TGTGCCAGCTCACCCTTCGCGAACACCGGGGAGCTGTTTTTT.

This clone has just one count. The CDR3 is CASSLSGGYDTEAFF. In DNA form, the CDR3 reads TGTGCCAGCAGTTTATCGGGAGGTTATGACACTGAAGCTTTCTTT. The rearrangement joins TRBV27 to TRBJ1-1; D not resolved. Germline V gives CDR1 MNHEY, CDR2 SMNVEV (reference sequence). The germline V and J ends were trimmed by 0 bases and 3 bases, with 11 bases remaining between them. The CDR3 spans 15 residues.

This chain uses TRBV2 with TRBJ1-6; 7 bases line up with TRBD1. The junction had 5 bases not matched to a gene; V was cut back by 4 bases and J by 5 bases. The V gene's germline CDR1 is SNHLY and CDR2 FYNNEI. This CDR3 comprises 15 residues. The CDR3 protein is CASSVYGTDNSPLHF. DNA for the CDR3: TGTGCCAGCAGTGTTTATGGGACAGATAATTCACCCCTCCACTTT.

The J gene is TRBJ2-1, the V gene TRBV27, with 13 bases aligning to TRBD2. Germline V gives CDR1 MNHEY, CDR2 SMNVEV (reference sequence). The CDR3 runs 22 residues. J gave up 1 base and V 3 bases, and 18 bases lay outside the gene matches. For the CDR3, the DNA is TGTGCCAGCAGTTTTGGGGGCCCCGGACTAGCGGGAGTGTTGAGTTCCTACAATGAGCAGTTCTTC. The encoded protein is CASSFGGPGLAGVLSSYNEQFF.

As DNA, the CDR3 is TGCGCCAGCAGCTCTACTAGCGGGAGCTCCTACAATGAGCAGTTCTTC. This sequence encodes CASSSTSGSSYNEQFF. V usage is TRBV5-1 and J usage is TRBJ2-1, with 11 bases identical to TRBD2. Germline assignment: CDR1 SGHRS and CDR2 YFSETQ. The CDR3 totals 16 residues. Trimming cost V 3 bases and J 0 bases; bases outside gene matches: 2.

V is TRBV7-4 and J is TRBJ2-1; a possible D gene is TRBD1 (5 bases). The V gene's germline CDR1 is SGHVT and CDR2 SQSDAQ. This CDR3 region has 11 residues. Trimming took off 5 bases at V and 12 bases at J, with 11 bases between the two ends. CDR3 loop: CASSLGAMQFF. The CDR3 DNA sequence: TGTGCCAGCAGCCTAGGGGCCATGCAGTTCTTC.

The chain couples TRBV2 to TRBJ2-2, with 10 bases lining up with TRBD2. J was trimmed by 1 base and V by 8 bases; bases with no gene match: 4. Germline CDR1 reads SNHLY; CDR2 reads FYNNEI. The CDR3 has 15 amino acids. The CDR3 spells CASARLAGNTGELFF. In nucleotides, the CDR3 is TGTGCCAGCGCGAGACTAGCGGGGAACACCGGGGAGCTGTTTTTT. Variable domain in full (rest from reference TRBV2 and TRBJ2-2): EPEVTQTPSHQVTQMGQEVILRCVPISNHLYFYWYRQILGQKVEFLVSFYNNEISEKSEIFDDQFSVERPDGSNFTLKIRSTKLEDSAMYFCASARLAGNTGELFFGEGSRLTVL.

The rearrangement joins TRBV5-1 to TRBJ2-1; tentative D call: TRBD1 (6 bases). The V end lost 4 bases, the J end lost 6 bases, and 14 bases lay between the germline ends. Germline CDR1 SGHRS, CDR2 YFSETQ. The CDR3 is 14 amino acids. This chain's CDR3 is CASSISDRSNEQFF. CDR3 DNA sequence: TGCGCCAGCAGCATCTCGGACAGAAGCAATGAGCAGTTCTTC.

The V and J genes are TRBV6-5 and TRBJ2-1; D is possibly TRBD1 (6 bases). The CDR3 covers 14 residues. Trimming removed 0 bases from V and 9 bases from J, with 12 bases in between. Germline V CDR1 and CDR2: MNHEY, SVGAGI. CDR3 nucleotide sequence: TGTGCCAGCAGTTACTCGGGTGGGGGCACTGAGCAGTTCTTC. This gives the protein CASSYSGGGTEQFF.

The chain uses TRBV6-6 and TRBJ2-7; possible D gene TRBD2, 6 bases. V was pared by 6 bases and J by 0 bases, with 12 bases between. CDR3 length: 14 amino acids. Per germline, CDR1 MNHNY and CDR2 SVGAGI (reference sequence). The DNA for the CDR3 is TGTGCCAGCAGCCCCCCGGGAGACTCCTACGAGCAGTACTTC. As protein: CASSPPGDSYEQYF.

This sequence joins TRBV27 and TRBJ1-2; 11 bases fit TRBD1. Trimming cost V 7 bases and J 5 bases; bases outside gene matches: 9. This CDR3 is 15 amino acids long. Germline assignment: CDR1 MNHEY and CDR2 SMNVEV (reference sequence). As DNA, the CDR3 is TGTGCCAGCACCTCCGGGACAGGGGGGGGATATGGCTACACCTTC. Its protein product is CASTSGTGGGYGYTF.

The V call is TRBV5-4, the J call TRBJ2-1, with D possibly matching TRBD2 (5 bases). The CDR3 is 14 residues long. In germline, CDR1 is SGHNT, CDR2 YYREEE (reference sequence). V dropped 4 bases and J dropped 6 bases, with 14 bases sitting between them. This CDR3 is CASSPLKLVNEQFF. The CDR3 nucleotides read TGTGCCAGCAGCCCCCTAAAACTAGTCAATGAGCAGTTCTTC.

The chain carries TRBV10-2 and TRBJ2-3, with a weak D call TRBD2 (6 bases). This CDR3 has 15 amino acids. CDR1 WSHSY and CDR2 SAAADI come from the germline V gene. Between the trimmed V and J ends, which lost 5 bases and 4 bases, there was a span of 16 bases. CDR3 region: CASSSPGLIADTQYF. The CDR3, as DNA: TGCGCCAGCAGTTCCCCGGGACTTATCGCAGATACGCAGTATTTT.

The chain is built from TRBV9 and TRBJ2-7; TRBD2 aligns across 7 bases. Germline V gives CDR1 SGDLS, CDR2 YYNGEE. The CDR3 is made up of 12 amino acids. V dropped 4 bases and J dropped 6; count of bases not matched to a gene: 4. CDR3 DNA: TGTGCCAGCAGCCGAACGGGGGGCGAGCAGTACTTC. Protein sequence: CASSRTGGEQYF.

The chain carries TRBV15 and TRBJ1-5; 9 bases fit TRBD1. After removal of 5 bases from V and 7 bases from J, the junction contained 15 bases not matched to a gene. Germline CDR1 is LNHNV and CDR2 is YYDKDF (reference sequence). There are 17 residues in the CDR3. CDR3: CATSRPEGTGFRQPQHF. The CDR3 DNA reads as TGTGCCACCAGCCGACCAGAGGGGACAGGGTTTCGCCAGCCCCAGCATTTT.